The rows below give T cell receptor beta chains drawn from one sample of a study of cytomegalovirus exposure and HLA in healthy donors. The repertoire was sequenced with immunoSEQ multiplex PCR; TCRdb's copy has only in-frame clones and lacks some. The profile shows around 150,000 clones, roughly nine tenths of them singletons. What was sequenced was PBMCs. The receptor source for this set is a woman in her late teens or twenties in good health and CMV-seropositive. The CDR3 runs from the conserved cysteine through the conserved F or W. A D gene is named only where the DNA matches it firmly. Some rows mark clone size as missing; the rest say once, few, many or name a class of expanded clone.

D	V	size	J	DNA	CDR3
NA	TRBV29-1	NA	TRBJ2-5	TGCAGCGTGGAGGCCTACCAAGAGACCCAGTACTTC	CSVEAYQETQYF
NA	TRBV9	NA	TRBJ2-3	TGTGCCAGCAGCGTATGGGGGGGCCTGGATACGCAGTATTTT	CASSVWGGLDTQYF
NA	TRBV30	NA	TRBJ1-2	TGTGCCTGGACAGTAGAAGGGGCCACCACCTTC	CAWTVEGATTF
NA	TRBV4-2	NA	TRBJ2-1	TGTGCCAGCAGCCAAGAAGTGGGGGCGTCCGGTGAGCAGTTCTTC	CASSQEVGASGEQFF
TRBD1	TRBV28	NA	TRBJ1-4	TGTGCCAGCAGTTTACCGGGACAGTTTAATGAAAAACTGTTTTTT	CASSLPGQFNEKLFF
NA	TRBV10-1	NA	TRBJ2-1	TGCGCCAGCAGCGAAGCGAGACGGCAGACCTTTAATGAGCAGTTCTTC	CASSEARRQTFNEQFF
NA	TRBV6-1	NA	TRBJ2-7	TGTGCCACCGCCCCGACACGCCTCTCCTACGAGCAGTACTTC	CATAPTRLSYEQYF
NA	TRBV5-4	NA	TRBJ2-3	TGTGCCAGCAGCTTGCGGTCTGCCTCTCGAGATACGCAGTATTTT	CASSLRSASRDTQYF
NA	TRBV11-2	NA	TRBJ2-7	TGTGCCAGCAGCTTATTTGCGACGGGCGGGAAATACTACGAGCAGTACTTC	CASSLFATGGKYYEQYF
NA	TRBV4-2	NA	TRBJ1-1	TGTGCCAGCAGTCGGGGTACTGAAGCTTTCTTT	CASSRGTEAFF
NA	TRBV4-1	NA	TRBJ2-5	TGCGCCAGCAGCCAAGTAAATAGCGGAGAGACCCAGTACTTC	CASSQVNSGETQYF
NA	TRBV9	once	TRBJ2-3	TGTGCCAGCAGCGTAGGTCCCATTACAGATACGCAGTATTTT	CASSVGPITDTQYF
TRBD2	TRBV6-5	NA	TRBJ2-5	TGTGCCAGCAGTTACGTAGCGGGGGCGAAAGAGACCCAGTACTTC	CASSYVAGAKETQYF
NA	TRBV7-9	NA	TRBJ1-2	TGTGCCAGCACCCCGGGCCAGGGTCCTAACTATGGCTACACCTTC	CASTPGQGPNYGYTF
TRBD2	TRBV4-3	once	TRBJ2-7	TGCGCCAGCAGCCAAGGTAGCGGGGCCTCCTACGAGCAGTACTTC	CASSQGSGASYEQYF
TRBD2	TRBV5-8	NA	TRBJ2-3	TGTGCCAGCAGCTTGACGATGGCTAGCGGGAGCGCAGATACGCAGTATTTT	CASSLTMASGSADTQYF
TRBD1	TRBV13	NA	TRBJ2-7	TGTGCCAGCAGCTTCTGGAATGGGGGACAGTCTCGGTCCTACGAGCAGTACTTC	CASSFWNGGQSRSYEQYF
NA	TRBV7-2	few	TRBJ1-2	TGTGCCAGCAGCTTAGGAGGGCTCTATGGCTACACCTTC	CASSLGGLYGYTF
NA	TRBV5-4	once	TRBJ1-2	TGTGCCAGCAGTCTTAAAGGACAGAACTATGGCTACACCTTC	CASSLKGQNYGYTF
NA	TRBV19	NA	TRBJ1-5	TGTGCCAGTAGTAAGGGGTACCCTTCGGGCAATCAGCCCCAGCATTTT	CASSKGYPSGNQPQHF
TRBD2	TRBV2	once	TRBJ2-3	TGTGCCAGCATGCGGGGGTCGTACACAGATACGCAGTATTTT	CASMRGSYTDTQYF
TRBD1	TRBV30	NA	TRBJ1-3	TGTGCCTGGAGTGCAACCGGGACAGGGACGTACACCATATATTTT	CAWSATGTGTYTIYF
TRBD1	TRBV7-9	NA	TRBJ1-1	TGTGCCAGCAGCTTTCAGGGGGCCCTTGAAGCTTTCTTT	CASSFQGALEAFF
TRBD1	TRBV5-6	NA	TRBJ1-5	TGTGCCAGCAGCTTGGGAGACAGGGCTGAAGATCAGCCCCAGCATTTT	CASSLGDRAEDQPQHF